The present TCR beta chain was sequenced within a study of cytomegalovirus exposure and HLA in healthy donors. Study findings and constraints: The authors listed approximately 150 TCR beta chains as cytomegalovirus-associated. Per published reports, the classifier diagnosed cytomegalovirus status with high specificity and sensitivity. That first-cohort TCR clusters tended to co-occur in the approximately 110 validation repertoires was found in a later analysis. There were some public TCRs occurring in many donors, but most TCR sequences were rare.

Generated by immunoSEQ multiplex PCR, the TCRdb table keeps only in-frame clones and is missing some. Here the sample spans 150,000 to 200,000 clones, around 85% being singletons. A word on this clone: Its antigen is still unknown.

Between the trimmed V and J ends, which lost 5 bases and 3 bases, there was a span of 11 bases. The CDR3 sequence is 13 residues long. The V gene's germline CDR1 is MNHNS and CDR2 SASEGT. The TCR originated in a young man in good health and CMV-seropositive. V is TRBV6-1 and J is TRBJ2-7; D is unclear. The sample comprised PBMCs. CDR3 coding DNA: TGTGCCAGCAGTACCACTGCGGACTACGAGCAGTACTTC. Protein sequence: CASSTTADYEQYF.